The 18 T cell receptor beta chains below come from one sample, sequenced in a study of a mutant IDH1 vaccine in newly diagnosed glioma. Generated by immunoSEQ multiplex PCR, the TCRdb table keeps only in-frame clones and is missing some. The sample carries tens of thousands of clones, more than 85% recorded once. Noted time point: baseline, week 1 (first vaccination visit). The treatment: pre-vaccination baseline after standard-of-care therapy. The input for sequencing was PBMCs, taken from a glioma patient treated with radiotherapy, temozolomide or both. All receptors come from a man aged 50-59 years with glioma.

The chain recombines TRBV30 with TRBJ1-5, with a tentative D call TRBD1 (6 bases). CDR3 length: 20 amino acids. CDR1 is GTSNPN and CDR2 is SVGIG in the germline V gene (reference sequence). Trimming removed 1 base from V and 8 bases from J, with 33 bases in between. The CDR3: CAWSADFSGTGIGGPKPQHF. The CDR3 nucleotides are TGTGCCTGGAGTGCCGACTTCTCCGGGACCGGGATAGGGGGGCCTAAGCCCCAGCATTTT.

In the case of this clone: An end of the junction does not agree with germline; a read error may underlie this. The V call is TRBV7-7, the J call TRBJ2-3, with 8 bases fitting TRBD2. The length of the CDR3 is 15 residues. Germline values: CDR1 SSHAT, CDR2 FNYEAQ (reference sequence). DNA of the CDR3: TGTGCTAGCAGCTTGGGTAGCGGGATCACAGATACGCAGTATTTT. Translation: CASSLGSGITDTQYF.

The chain recombines TRBV29-1 with TRBJ2-5; D is possibly TRBD1 (6 bases). The end of the DNA aligns better with TRBJ2-7, so the J call may be wrong. The CDR3 length is 15 residues. Germline assignment: CDR1 SQVTM and CDR2 ANQGSEA. DNA of the CDR3: TGCAGCGTTGAGGGGGCCCCGGACAGTACCTACGAGCAGTACTTC. Translated, it gives CSVEGAPDSTYEQYF.

This clone was seen just once. V and J are TRBV4-1 and TRBJ2-7; possible D gene TRBD1, 5 bases. The CDR3 sequence is 13 residues long. Per the germline V gene, CDR1 is MGHRA and CDR2 is YSYEKL. Trimming stripped 2 bases from V and 5 bases from J, with 10 bases between. The CDR3 region has the DNA TGCGCCAGCAGCCAAATGCAGGGTGACGAGCAGTACTTC. The encoded protein is CASSQMQGDEQYF.

This clone was seen just once. The chain links TRBV6-1 to TRBJ2-7; TRBD1 agrees at 9 bases. J was trimmed by 0 bases and V by 8 bases; bases with no gene match: 8. The CDR3 loop spans 15 amino acids. Per germline, CDR1 MNHNS and CDR2 SASEGT. CDR3 region: CASRIQGASSYEQYF. DNA of the CDR3: TGTGCCAGCCGGATACAGGGGGCCTCCTCCTACGAGCAGTACTTC.

V gene TRBV7-2 combines with J gene TRBJ2-7; D is ambiguous. Per germline, CDR1 SGHTA and CDR2 FQGNSA. V lost 5 bases and J 4 bases, leaving 9 bases between the germline ends. The CDR3 length is 12 residues. CDR3 amino acids: CASSGIGYEQYF. In DNA form, the CDR3 reads TGTGCCAGCAGCGGGATCGGGTACGAGCAGTACTTC.

Only one count was recorded for this clone. The chain combines TRBV9 with TRBJ2-1, with 11 bases aligning to TRBD2. Germline CDR1 reads SGDLS; CDR2 reads YYNGEE. The CDR3 consists of 15 residues. V lost 3 bases and J lost 4; bases outside the gene matches: 3. CDR3 protein: CASSAGTSGYNEQFF. The CDR3 DNA is TGTGCCAGCAGCGCAGGGACTAGCGGATACAATGAGCAGTTCTTC.

V is TRBV25-1 and J is TRBJ2-1, with D tentatively TRBD2 (7 bases). Germline CDR1 and CDR2: MGHDK and SYGVNS. V dropped 6 bases and J dropped 9 bases, with 21 bases sitting between them. The CDR3 is 15 amino acids. The CDR3 spells CASSSRGGGMAEQFF. The CDR3 nucleotides are TGTGCCAGCAGCTCCCGGGGCGGGGGCATGGCTGAGCAGTTCTTC.

V is TRBV9 and J is TRBJ2-2; D unresolved. The CDR3 covers 13 residues. The V end lost 4 bases, the J end lost 5 bases, and 9 bases lay between the germline ends. Germline values: CDR1 SGDLS, CDR2 YYNGEE. CDR3 in DNA: TGTGCCAGCAGCTTACTGGTAACCGGGGAGCTGTTTTTT. The encoded protein is CASSLLVTGELFF.

This clone was recorded once. This chain joins TRBV30 and TRBJ1-6; TRBD1 matches at 9 bases. Trimming removed 3 bases from V and 14 bases from J; junction bases left unmatched: 5. CDR3 length: 12 residues. The V gene's germline CDR1 is GTSNPN and CDR2 SVGIG (reference sequence). CDR3 sequence reads: CAWRMTGGSLHF. The CDR3 DNA reads as TGTGCCTGGAGAATGACAGGGGGGTCCCTCCACTTT.

This chain joins TRBV29-1 and TRBJ2-2, with TRBD2 identical over 7 bases. V shed 5 bases, J shed 0 bases, and the junction held 9 bases outside the gene matches. The germline gives CDR1 SQVTM, CDR2 ANQGSEA. The CDR3 loop spans 16 amino acids. CDR3: CSVTPSSGSNTGELFF. CDR3 sequence (DNA): TGCAGCGTTACCCCTTCTAGCGGATCGAACACCGGGGAGCTGTTTTTT.

The rearrangement links TRBV19 to TRBJ2-7; D remains unclear. The CDR3 is 14 amino acids. Germline V lookup: CDR1 LNHDA, CDR2 SQIVND (reference sequence). The V and J ends lost 3 bases and 2 bases respectively, with 11 bases between them. The CDR3 nucleotides read TGTGCCAGTAGTATCGGGCTAGACGCCTACGAGCAGTACTTC. This sequence encodes CASSIGLDAYEQYF.

CDR3: CASSWRTGGETQYF. In DNA form, the CDR3 reads TGTGCCAGCAGCTGGCGGACAGGGGGTGAGACCCAGTACTTC. The chain has TRBV11-2 and TRBJ2-5, with TRBD1 matching 10 bases. The CDR3 totals 14 residues. Germline CDR1 SGHAT, CDR2 FQNNGV. The trim removed 4 bases at V and 5 bases at J, leaving 4 bases unmatched.

The chain couples TRBV7-2 to TRBJ2-1, with TRBD2 matching over 7 bases. Germline CDR1 is SGHTA and CDR2 is FQGNSA. The ends lost 4 bases at V and 4 bases at J; junction bases unmatched: 7. The length of the CDR3 is 15 residues. As DNA, the CDR3 is TGTGCCAGCAGCTCCGGCCTAGCGGTGTACAATGAGCAGTTCTTC. This gives the protein CASSSGLAVYNEQFF.

The gene calls are TRBV21-1 and TRBJ1-5; TRBD1, the table's D call, was not compared with the DNA. TRBV21-1 is noted as a pseudogene. This CDR3 region has 15 residues. CDR3 loop: CASTQGQGLNQPQHF. The CDR3 nucleotides read TGTGCCAGCACCCAGGGACAGGGGCTCAATCAGCCCCAGCATTTT.

V and J are TRBV7-9 and TRBJ2-7; D may be TRBD1 or TRBD2 (5 bases each). Trimming shortened V by 3 bases and J by 1 base, and 16 bases separated the two germline ends. The germline V gene encodes CDR1 SEHNR and CDR2 FQNEAQ (reference sequence). This CDR3 spans 16 amino acids. The chain's CDR3 is CASSFYLDGASYEQYF. In nucleotides, the CDR3 is TGTGCCAGCAGCTTTTATCTGGACGGGGCATCCTACGAGCAGTACTTC.

The V and J genes are TRBV19 and TRBJ1-2; TRBD1 aligns across 8 bases. Germline V gives CDR1 LNHDA, CDR2 SQIVND (reference sequence). The CDR3 is 13 amino acids. The V segment lost 7 bases and the J segment 1 base; nucleotides outside the gene matches: 2. The CDR3 here is CASNDRGNYGYTF. CDR3 nucleotide sequence: TGTGCCAGTAACGACAGGGGTAACTATGGCTACACCTTC. The whole variable domain, filled in from reference TRBV19 and TRBJ1-2, reads DGGITQSPKYLFRKEGQNVTLSCEQNLNHDAMYWYRQDPGQGLRLIYYSQIVNDFQKGDIAEGYSVSREKKESFPLTVTSAQKNPTAFYLCASNDRGNYGYTFGSGTRLTVV.

The J gene is TRBJ2-5, the V gene TRBV6-1; D unclear. Trimming removed 6 bases from V and 5 bases from J, with 10 bases in between. In germline, CDR1 is MNHNS, CDR2 SASEGT. The CDR3 has 12 amino acids. The CDR3, as DNA: TGTGCCAGCAGGTCCCCCGGGGAGACCCAGTACTTC. Residues: CASRSPGETQYF.